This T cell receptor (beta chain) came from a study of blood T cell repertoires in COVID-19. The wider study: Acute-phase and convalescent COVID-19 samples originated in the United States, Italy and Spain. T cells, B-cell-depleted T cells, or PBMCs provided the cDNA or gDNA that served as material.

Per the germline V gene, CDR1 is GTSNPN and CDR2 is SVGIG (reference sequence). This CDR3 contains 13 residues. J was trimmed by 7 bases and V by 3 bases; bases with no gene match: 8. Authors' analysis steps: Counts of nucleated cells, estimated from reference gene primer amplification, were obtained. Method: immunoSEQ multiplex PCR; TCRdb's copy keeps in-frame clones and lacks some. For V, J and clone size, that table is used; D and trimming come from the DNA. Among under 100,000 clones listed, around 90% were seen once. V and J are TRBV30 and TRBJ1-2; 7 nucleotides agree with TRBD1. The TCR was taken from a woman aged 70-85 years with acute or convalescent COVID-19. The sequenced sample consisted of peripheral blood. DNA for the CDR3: TGTGCCTGGAGCAGACAGGGATCCTCTGGCTACACCTTC. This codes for CAWSRQGSSGYTF.